The 24 T cell receptor beta chains below all came from one sample that was sequenced in a study of control samples from healthy donors and cancer patients. The method was immunoSEQ multiplex PCR; TCRdb's version includes in-frame clones alone and lacks a portion of them. There are approximately 110,000 clones in the sample; about 80% occur only once, and roughly 13% lies in the top ten. What was sequenced was blood. The source of these receptors is a woman between 45 and 60 years old in good health.

This rearrangement joins TRBV13 to TRBJ1-3; TRBD1 matches at 8 bases. The CDR3 length is 16 residues. V gave up 5 bases and J gave up 3 bases; unmatched junction bases: 9. Germline-derived CDR1 and CDR2 are PRHDT and FYEKMQ (reference sequence). In nucleotides, the CDR3 is TGTGCCAGCAGCACAGACAGGGGAATTTTTGGAAACACCATATATTTT. It codes for CASSTDRGIFGNTIYF.

This rearrangement joins TRBV27 to TRBJ2-5, with D perhaps TRBD1 (6 bases). V was pared by 6 bases and J by 5 bases, with 16 bases between. The CDR3 spans 14 residues. Germline-derived CDR1 and CDR2 are MNHEY and SMNVEV (reference sequence). In DNA, the CDR3 is TGTGCCAGCAGCCATACAGGGTCTTACGAGACCCAGTACTTC. Its translation is CASSHTGSYETQYF.

The chain links TRBV27 to TRBJ2-7; no clear D. This CDR3 region has 13 residues. With 3 bases removed from V and 1 base from J, the gap between germline ends came to 7 bases. Germline V gene lookup returns CDR1 MNHEY and CDR2 SMNVEV (reference sequence). The CDR3 spells CASSFSSSYEQYF. CDR3 bases: TGTGCCAGCAGTTTTTCCAGTTCCTACGAGCAGTACTTC.

The chain links TRBV28 to TRBJ1-3, with 8 bases aligning to TRBD1. V shed 4 bases and J 4 bases; nucleotides not matched to a gene: 3. This CDR3 region has 14 residues. Germline-derived CDR1 and CDR2 are MDHEN and SYDVKM. As DNA, the CDR3 is TGTGCCAGCAGTTCAAGACAGGGGGGAAACACCATATATTTT. Encoded protein: CASSSRQGGNTIYF.

The chain carries TRBV9 and TRBJ2-6, with 8 bases that match TRBD1. The CDR3 is 18 residues long. Germline V CDR1 and CDR2: SGDLS, YYNGEE. The V and J ends lost 0 bases and 0 bases, in that order; junction bases with no gene match: 5. CDR3 DNA: TGTGCCAGCAGCGTAGGTCAGGGGGCTCTCTCTGGGGCCAACGTCCTGACTTTC. Protein: CASSVGQGALSGANVLTF.

The chain has TRBV11-3 and TRBJ1-4; tentatively, D is TRBD1 (5 bases). Trimming shortened V by 5 bases and J by 7 bases, and 20 bases separated the two germline ends. The germline gives CDR1 SGHNT, CDR2 YENEEA. The CDR3 is 16 amino acids. CDR3 protein: CASSLGRLGNREKLFF. The CDR3 bases are TGTGCCAGCAGCCTGGGGCGGTTGGGTAATCGTGAAAAACTGTTTTTT.

The V call is TRBV6-2 or TRBV6-3, the J call TRBJ2-1, with TRBD2 identical over 11 bases. The germline V gene has CDR1 MNHEY and CDR2 SVGEGT. The CDR3 has 17 amino acids. With V trimmed by 2 bases and J by 5 bases, 8 bases remained unmatched. CDR3 bases: TGTGCCAGCAGTTACCTTGGGCTAGCGGGGGGAAACAATGAGCAGTTCTTC. As protein: CASSYLGLAGGNNEQFF.

The chain couples TRBV6-6 to TRBJ2-1; 7 bases line up with TRBD1. The V and J ends lost 6 bases and 10 bases, in that order; junction bases with no gene match: 6. The CDR3 runs 12 residues. The V gene's germline CDR1 is MNHNY and CDR2 SVGAGI (reference sequence). CDR3 in amino acids: CASSSTGAEQFF. CDR3 in DNA: TGTGCCAGCAGCTCTACAGGGGCAGAGCAGTTCTTC.

CDR3 sequence: CASSLTGPNTEAFF. The CDR3, as DNA: TGTGCCAGCAGTCTGACAGGGCCGAACACTGAAGCTTTCTTT. The chain uses TRBV27 and TRBJ1-1; 7 bases are shared with TRBD1. The CDR3 consists of 14 residues. From germline, CDR1 is MNHEY and CDR2 SMNVEV (reference sequence). V gave up 5 bases and J gave up 1 base; unmatched junction bases: 4.

For this clone: In the same sample, other DNA sequences code for this CDR3. The J gene is TRBJ2-5, the V gene TRBV6-2 or TRBV6-3; the D is unclear. V lost 5 bases, J lost 5 bases, and 9 bases lay in between. This CDR3 has 12 amino acids. CDR1 is MNHEY and CDR2 is SVGEGT in the germline V gene. The DNA for the CDR3 is TGTGCCAGCAGTCCAACTCGGGAGACCCAGTACTTC. Its protein is CASSPTRETQYF.

This clone has just one count. This chain links TRBV14 with TRBJ2-7, with D unresolved. Germline loops: CDR1 SGHDN, CDR2 FVKESK. There are 15 residues in the CDR3. The V end lost 4 bases, the J end lost 0 bases, and 13 bases lay between the germline ends. The CDR3 is CASSLSTDYSYEQYF. Here the CDR3 DNA reads TGTGCCAGCAGCCTATCGACGGATTACTCCTACGAGCAGTACTTC. The whole variable domain, remainder taken from reference TRBV14 and TRBJ2-7, is EAGVTQFPSHSVIEKGQTVTLRCDPISGHDNLYWYRRVMGKEIKFLLHFVKESKQDESGMPNNRFLAERTGGTYSTLKVQPAELEDSGVYFCASSLSTDYSYEQYFGPGTRLTVT.

About this clone itself: Other DNA sequences in the sample encode the same CDR3. The V gene is TRBV7-2, the J gene TRBJ2-7; tentatively, D is TRBD2 (6 bases). V was trimmed by 1 base and J by 3 bases, leaving 13 bases between them. The CDR3 has 15 amino acids. Looked up from germline, CDR1 is SGHTA and CDR2 is FQGNSA. The CDR3 is CASSLDGTGVYEQYF. Here the CDR3 DNA reads TGTGCCAGCAGCTTAGATGGGACGGGAGTCTACGAGCAGTACTTC.

This chain connects TRBV5-1 to TRBJ2-5, with D tentatively TRBD2 (5 bases). This CDR3 spans 14 amino acids. The V gene lost 5 bases and the J gene lost 2 bases, with 13 bases spanning the gap. CDR1 is SGHRS and CDR2 is YFSETQ in the germline V gene. CDR3: CASSVLEHQETQYF. The CDR3 DNA sequence: TGCGCCAGCAGTGTACTAGAACATCAAGAGACCCAGTACTTC.

This clone was counted a single time. The chain links TRBV6-4 to TRBJ1-6, with 8 bases lining up with TRBD1. The CDR3 is 15 residues long. Germline CDR1 MRHNA, CDR2 SNTAGT. V lost 4 bases and J lost 7; bases outside the gene matches: 6. Here the CDR3 reads CASSAAGGENSPLHF. The CDR3 region has the DNA TGTGCCAGCAGTGCCGCAGGGGGCGAGAATTCACCCCTCCACTTT.

The chain employs TRBV11-3 and TRBJ2-7, with no clear D. There are 10 residues in the CDR3. Germline CDR1 SGHNT, CDR2 YENEEA. The V end lost 3 bases, the J end lost 6 bases, and 3 bases lay between the germline ends. The CDR3 loop reads CASSFGEQYF. The CDR3 DNA sequence: TGTGCCAGCAGCTTCGGCGAGCAGTACTTC.

This clone was recorded many times. The chain joins TRBV7-3 to TRBJ1-1; 7 bases agree with TRBD1. CDR1 is SGHTA, CDR2 FQGTGA, per germline. Trimming cost V 3 bases and J 1 base; bases outside gene matches: 2. This CDR3 comprises 14 residues. CDR3 sequence (DNA): TGTGCCAGCAGCTTTCGACAGGGGAACACTGAAGCTTTCTTT. Translation gives CASSFRQGNTEAFF.

This rearrangement joins TRBV30 to TRBJ2-6; D not certain. This CDR3 is 14 amino acids long. In germline, CDR1 is GTSNPN, CDR2 SVGIG (reference sequence). Trimming removed 4 bases at V and 2 bases at J, with 9 bases between. The CDR3 DNA reads TGTGCCTGGACCTCCAGTGCTGGGGCCAACGTCCTGACTTTC. Residues: CAWTSSAGANVLTF.

The rearrangement joins TRBV6-4 to TRBJ1-5; D is ambiguous. CDR3 length equals 13 residues. Germline V gene lookup returns CDR1 MRHNA and CDR2 SNTAGT. V was clipped by 5 bases and J by 0 bases, with 5 bases between them. The CDR3 DNA follows: TGTGCCAGCAGTACACATAGCAATCAGCCCCAGCATTTT. Its protein is CASSTHSNQPQHF.

This chain connects TRBV11-3 to TRBJ1-6; D remains ambiguous. The CDR3 length is 14 residues. V dropped 0 bases and J dropped 7 bases, with 7 bases sitting between them. CDR1 and CDR2 (germline): SGHNT, YENEEA. As DNA, the CDR3 is TGTGCCAGCAGCTTAGATGCTGGAAATTCACCCCTCCACTTT. Translated, it gives CASSLDAGNSPLHF. Variable domain in full (rest from reference TRBV11-3 and TRBJ1-6): EAGVVQSPRYKIIEKKQPVAFWCNPISGHNTLYWYLQNLGQGPELLIRYENEEAVDDSQLPKDRFSAERLKGVDSTLKIQPAELGDSAVYLCASSLDAGNSPLHFGNGTRLTVT.

The chain joins TRBV7-2 to TRBJ2-3, with a weak D call TRBD2 (6 bases). This CDR3 contains 16 residues. The V gene lost 1 base and the J gene lost 3 bases, with 14 bases spanning the gap. Germline CDR1 reads SGHTA; CDR2 reads FQGNSA. CDR3 in amino acids: CASSLGAGSRTDTQYF. CDR3 sequence (DNA): TGTGCCAGCAGCTTAGGGGCGGGGAGTAGGACAGATACGCAGTATTTT.

CDR3 residues: CASSHGPRATGELFF. The CDR3 DNA follows: TGTGCCAGCAGCCACGGTCCCAGGGCAACCGGGGAGCTGTTTTTT. V gene TRBV3-1 (or the pseudogene TRBV3-2) combines with J gene TRBJ2-2; tentatively, D is TRBD1 (5 bases). The V end was cut by 3 bases, the J end by 5 bases, with 13 bases between. The length of the CDR3 is 15 residues. Looked up from germline, CDR1 is LGHDT and CDR2 is YNNKEL (reference sequence).

The genes are TRBV11-2 and TRBJ2-5, with D unresolved. Germline loops: CDR1 SGHAT, CDR2 FQNNGV. The germline V and J ends were trimmed by 5 bases and 3 bases, with 7 bases remaining between them. The length of the CDR3 is 12 residues. In nucleotides, the CDR3 is TGTGCCAGCAGCCCCCTAAAAGAGACCCAGTACTTC. It is translated as CASSPLKETQYF.

This chain connects TRBV19 to TRBJ2-1; 7 positions match TRBD2. The CDR3 extends over 13 amino acids. Germline values: CDR1 LNHDA, CDR2 SQIVND (reference sequence). Trimming at V came to 4 bases and at J to 5 bases, leaving 2 bases not matched to a gene. The CDR3 DNA follows: TGTGCCAGTAGTACCGGGACTAACAATGAGCAGTTCTTC. Protein sequence: CASSTGTNNEQFF. Variable domain in full (rest from reference TRBV19 and TRBJ2-1): DGGITQSPKYLFRKEGQNVTLSCEQNLNHDAMYWYRQDPGQGLRLIYYSQIVNDFQKGDIAEGYSVSREKKESFPLTVTSAQKNPTAFYLCASSTGTNNEQFFGPGTRLTVL.

The J gene is TRBJ1-6, the V gene TRBV6-5; maybe TRBD1 (5 bases). V lost 2 bases and J 9 bases, leaving 11 bases between the germline ends. Germline CDR1 MNHEY, CDR2 SVGAGI. This CDR3 comprises 14 residues. The CDR3: CASSYGTDPSPLHF. The DNA of the CDR3 is TGTGCCAGCAGTTACGGGACGGACCCTTCACCCCTCCACTTT.